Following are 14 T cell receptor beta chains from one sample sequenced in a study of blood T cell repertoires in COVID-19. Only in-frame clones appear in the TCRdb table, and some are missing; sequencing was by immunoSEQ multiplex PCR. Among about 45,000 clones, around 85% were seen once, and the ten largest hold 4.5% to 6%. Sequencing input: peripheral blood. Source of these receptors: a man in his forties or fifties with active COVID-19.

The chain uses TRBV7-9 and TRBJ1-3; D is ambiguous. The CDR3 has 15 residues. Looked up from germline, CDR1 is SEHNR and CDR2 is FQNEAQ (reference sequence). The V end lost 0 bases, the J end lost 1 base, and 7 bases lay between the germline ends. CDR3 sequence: CASSLARESGNTIYF. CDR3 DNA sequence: TGTGCCAGCAGCTTAGCCCGGGAGTCTGGAAACACCATATATTTT.

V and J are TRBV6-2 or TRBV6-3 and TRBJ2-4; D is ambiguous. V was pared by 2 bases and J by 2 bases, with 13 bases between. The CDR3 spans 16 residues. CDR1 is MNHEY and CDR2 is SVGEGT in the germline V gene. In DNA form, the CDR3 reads TGTGCCAGCAGTTACGCAGGTGGCGTGTCCAAAAACATTCAGTACTTC. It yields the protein CASSYAGGVSKNIQYF.

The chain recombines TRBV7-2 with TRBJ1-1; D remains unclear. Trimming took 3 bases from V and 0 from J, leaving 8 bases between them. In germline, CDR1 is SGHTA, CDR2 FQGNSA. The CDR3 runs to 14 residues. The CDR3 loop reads CASSFSALNTEAFF. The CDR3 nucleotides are TGTGCCAGCAGCTTTTCAGCGCTGAACACTGAAGCTTTCTTT.

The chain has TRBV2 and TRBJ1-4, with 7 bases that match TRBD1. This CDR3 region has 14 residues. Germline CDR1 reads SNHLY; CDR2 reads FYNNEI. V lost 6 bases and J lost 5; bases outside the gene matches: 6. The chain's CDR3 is CASSGQDYNEKLFF. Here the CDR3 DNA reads TGTGCCAGCAGCGGACAGGACTACAATGAAAAACTGTTTTTT.

CDR3 nucleotides: TGTGCCAGCAGCTTAGTGGGACAGGGGTCTTCCGTTAATGAGCAGTTCTTC. Translated: CASSLVGQGSSVNEQFF. The V gene is TRBV11-3, the J gene TRBJ2-1, with 10 bases aligning to TRBD1. The CDR3 is 17 residues long. V shed 1 base and J 7 bases; nucleotides not matched to a gene: 10. Germline CDR1 is SGHNT and CDR2 is YENEEA.

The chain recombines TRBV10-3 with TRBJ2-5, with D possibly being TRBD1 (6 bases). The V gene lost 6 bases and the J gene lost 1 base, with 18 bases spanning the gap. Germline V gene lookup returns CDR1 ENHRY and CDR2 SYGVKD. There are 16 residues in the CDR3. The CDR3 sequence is CAISEGQQGPQETQYF. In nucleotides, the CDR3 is TGTGCCATCAGCGAAGGTCAACAGGGCCCCCAAGAGACCCAGTACTTC.

The CDR3 bases are TGTGCCAGCAGCTTAGGGAGCGGGAGTTACACAGATACGCAGTATTTT. Translated, it gives CASSLGSGSYTDTQYF. The chain carries TRBV7-9 and TRBJ2-3; 8 bases map to TRBD2. Trimming at V came to 1 base and at J to 2 bases, leaving 5 bases not matched to a gene. CDR1 is SEHNR and CDR2 is FQNEAQ in the germline V gene (reference sequence). This CDR3 spans 16 amino acids.

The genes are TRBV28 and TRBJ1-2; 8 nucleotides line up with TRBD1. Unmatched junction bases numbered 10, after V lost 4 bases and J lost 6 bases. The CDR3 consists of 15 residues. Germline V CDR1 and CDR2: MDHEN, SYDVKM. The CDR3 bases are TGTGCCAGCAGTTCGTACACAGGGGGTCAGAATGGCTACACCTTC. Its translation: CASSSYTGGQNGYTF.

CDR3 in DNA: TGTGCCAGCAGTTACATGACAGGGGTGAACACCGGGGAGCTGTTTTTT. Its translation is CASSYMTGVNTGELFF. This sequence joins TRBV6-2 or TRBV6-3 and TRBJ2-2; TRBD1 matches at 8 bases. The CDR3 extends over 16 amino acids. Germline assignment: CDR1 MNHEY and CDR2 SVGEGT. The J segment lost 1 base and the V segment lost 2 bases, leaving 3 bases of the junction unmatched.

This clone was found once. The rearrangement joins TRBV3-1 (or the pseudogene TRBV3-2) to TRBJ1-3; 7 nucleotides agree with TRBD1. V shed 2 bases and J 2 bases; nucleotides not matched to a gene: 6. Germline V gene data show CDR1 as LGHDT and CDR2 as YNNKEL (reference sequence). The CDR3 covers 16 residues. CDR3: CASSQRAQGAGNTIYF. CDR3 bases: TGTGCCAGCAGCCAAAGGGCGCAGGGGGCTGGAAACACCATATATTTT.

CDR3 in DNA: TGTGCCAGCAGTTTGGATAGCGGGAGGGCAAAGTTCTTC. Protein product: CASSLDSGRAKFF. The chain recombines TRBV6-5 with TRBJ2-1, with TRBD2 matching 11 bases. The CDR3 runs 13 residues. J was trimmed by 14 bases and V by 4 bases; bases with no gene match: 7. The germline V gene has CDR1 MNHEY and CDR2 SVGAGI.

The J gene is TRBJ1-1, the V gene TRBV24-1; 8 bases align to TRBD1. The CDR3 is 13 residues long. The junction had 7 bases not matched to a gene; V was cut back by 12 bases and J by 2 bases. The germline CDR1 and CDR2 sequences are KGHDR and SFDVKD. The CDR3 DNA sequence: TGTGCCTCCCGACAGGGGTATAACACTGAAGCTTTCTTT. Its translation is CASRQGYNTEAFF.

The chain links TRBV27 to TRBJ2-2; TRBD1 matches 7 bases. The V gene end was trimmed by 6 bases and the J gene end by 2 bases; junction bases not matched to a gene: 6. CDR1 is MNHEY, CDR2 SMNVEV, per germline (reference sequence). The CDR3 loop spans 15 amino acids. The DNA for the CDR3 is TGTGCCAGCAGGTCGGGGACAGTTAACACCGGGGAGCTGTTTTTT. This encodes CASRSGTVNTGELFF.

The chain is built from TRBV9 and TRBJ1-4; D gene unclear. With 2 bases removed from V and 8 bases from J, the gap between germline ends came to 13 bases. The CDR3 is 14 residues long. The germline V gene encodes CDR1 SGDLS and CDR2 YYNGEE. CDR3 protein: CASSVDTDPEKLFF. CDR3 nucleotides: TGTGCCAGCAGCGTCGACACGGATCCCGAAAAACTGTTTTTT.